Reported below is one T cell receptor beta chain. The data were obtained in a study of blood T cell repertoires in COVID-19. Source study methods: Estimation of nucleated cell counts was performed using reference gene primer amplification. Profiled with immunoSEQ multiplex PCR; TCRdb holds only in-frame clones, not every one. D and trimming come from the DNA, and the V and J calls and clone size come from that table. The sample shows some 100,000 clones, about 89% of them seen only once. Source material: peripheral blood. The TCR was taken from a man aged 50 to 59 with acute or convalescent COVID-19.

The CDR3 protein is CASSPDRSSGNTIYF. The DNA for the CDR3 is TGTGCCAGCAGTCCTGACAGGAGCTCTGGAAACACCATATATTTT. V is TRBV6-5 and J is TRBJ1-3; the D gene is possibly TRBD1 (6 bases). The V end was cut by 5 bases, the J end by 0 bases, with 11 bases between. In germline, CDR1 is MNHEY, CDR2 SVGAGI. The CDR3 extends over 15 amino acids.